A single sample is the source of the 3 T cell receptor beta chains below, sequenced in a study of cytomegalovirus exposure and HLA in healthy donors. The assay was immunoSEQ multiplex PCR, and TCRdb's table has in-frame clones only and misses some. The sample holds 300,000 or so clones, around 90% seen once. The sample consisted of PBMCs. The receptors come from a man between 25 and 39 years old in good health and CMV-seronegative.

Here the CDR3 DNA reads TGTGCCAGCAACACCGGACAGGGGTATTTTGGCTACACCTTC. Its protein product is CASNTGQGYFGYTF. The rearrangement uses TRBV2 and TRBJ1-2; 9 nucleotides agree with TRBD1. The CDR3 loop spans 14 amino acids. Germline lookup yields CDR1 SNHLY and CDR2 FYNNEI. Trimming removed 7 bases from V and 7 bases from J; junction bases left unmatched: 10.

This sequence joins TRBV11-2 and TRBJ2-3, with 7 nucleotides matching TRBD1. Trimming cost V 8 bases and J 0 bases; bases outside gene matches: 11. This CDR3 region has 16 residues. Germline V gene data show CDR1 as SGHAT and CDR2 as FQNNGV. CDR3 sequence reads: CASSPRGTTSTDTQYF. The CDR3 region has the DNA TGTGCCAGCTCCCCCAGGGGGACGACTAGCACAGATACGCAGTATTTT.

The chain joins TRBV11-2 to TRBJ2-6, with 12 bases lining up with TRBD1. CDR1 is SGHAT, CDR2 FQNNGV, per germline. With V trimmed by 5 bases and J by 2 bases, 1 base remained unmatched. The CDR3 is 16 residues long. The CDR3 DNA reads as TGTGCCAGCAGCCGGGACAGGGGGCCTGGGGCCAACGTCCTGACTTTC. This codes for CASSRDRGPGANVLTF.